The rows below give T cell receptor beta chains drawn from one sample of a study of neurological immune-mediated disorders. TCRdb redid the calling of the 5' RACE reads with MiXCR, one entry per CDR3 protein. This table has some 42,000 distinct CDR3 sequences, around 10% appearing once. The sample consisted of CD4+ T cells from blood. The receptors here all came from a woman in her 30s with HTLV-1-associated myelopathy (HAM/TSP). The CDR3 runs from the conserved cysteine through the conserved F or W. A D gene is named only where the DNA matches it firmly. Only some rows state a clone size, as once, few, many or a class for expanded clones.

TRBJ1-6,NA,TRBV6-5,many,TGTGCCAGCAGTTACGCGCCGGCACCGAGGGGTTCACCCCTCCACTTT,CASSYAPAPRGSPLHF
TRBJ2-2,NA,TRBV14,NA,TGTACCAGCAGCCAAGTGGTGACCGGAGAGCTGTTTTTT,CTSSQVVTGELFF
TRBJ2-3,NA,TRBV7-2,medium-sized,TGTGCCAGCAGCTTAGTCGGGGGCAGTTCAGATACGCAGTATTTT,CASSLVGGSSDTQYF
TRBJ2-7,NA,TRBV20-1,many,TGCAGTGCTAGAGGCCTCGGGTGGGGTGACGAGCAGTACTTC,CSARGLGWGDEQYF
TRBJ2-7,TRBD1,TRBV20-1,many,TGCAGTGCTATTGACAGGGGGCGACTGCGGGAGCAGTACTTC,CSAIDRGRLREQYF
TRBJ1-6,TRBD1,TRBV19,few,TGTGCCAGTAGTTCTGCAGACAGGGGAAATTCACCCCTCCACTTT,CASSSADRGNSPLHF
TRBJ2-2,NA,TRBV5-1,many,TGCGCCAGCATTCGGGGTGACACCGGGGAGCTGTTTTTT,CASIRGDTGELFF
TRBJ2-7,NA,TRBV7-2,many,TGTGCCAGCAGCCCCCCGCAGGGATCCTCCTACGAGCAGTACTTC,CASSPPQGSSYEQYF
TRBJ2-1,NA,TRBV10-3,many,TGTGCCACCCGAGGGGACTACAATGAGCAGTTCTTC,CATRGDYNEQFF
TRBJ1-1,NA,TRBV3-1,many,TGTGCCAGCAGCCGGGGGCGGTTTAACACTGAAGCTTTCTTT,CASSRGRFNTEAFF
TRBJ1-2,NA,TRBV3-1,many,TGTGCCAGCAGCCAAGTCGTGGGGGGGAGGGGCACCTTC,CASSQVVGGRGTF
TRBJ2-2,NA,TRBV5-1,many,TGCGCCAGCAGCGCACAGCAGAACACCGGGGAGCTGTTTTTT,CASSAQQNTGELFF
TRBJ2-6,TRBD1,TRBV6-5,many,TGTGCCAGCAGTTCAGGACAGGGGGCTGGTAACGTCCTGACTTTC,CASSSGQGAGNVLTF
TRBJ2-6,TRBD1,TRBV5-1,many,TGCGCCAGCAGCTTGTTGGGACAGGGAGCTGGGGCCAACGTCCTGACTTTC,CASSLLGQGAGANVLTF
TRBJ1-3,NA,TRBV18,many,TGTGCCAGCTCACCAATCCCGGAAAACACCATATATTTT,CASSPIPENTIYF
TRBJ2-7,NA,TRBV5-6,many,TGTGCCAGCAGCGGGAGTTTCGAGCAGTACTTC,CASSGSFEQYF
TRBJ2-2,NA,TRBV9,many,TGTGCCAGCAGCGTAGCTCAGGGGTTCGGCACCGGGGAGCTGTTTTTT,CASSVAQGFGTGELFF
TRBJ1-1,TRBD1,TRBV18,many,TGTGCCAGCTCACCGGGAATGCAGGGGGAAGCATTCACTGAAGCTTTCTTT,CASSPGMQGEAFTEAFF
TRBJ2-1,NA,TRBV7-9,many,TGTGCCAGCACCCCGCCCCCCTCGCATGAGCAGTTCTTC,CASTPPPSHEQFF
TRBJ1-4,TRBD1,TRBV27,many,TGTGCCAGCAGCAAAAACCTCGACAGGGTGGGATCAAAACTGTTTTTT,CASSKNLDRVGSKLFF
TRBJ1-2,TRBD1,TRBV6-5,many,TGTGCCAGCAGGGAGGGACAGTCCTGGATCGTCTACACCTTC,CASREGQSWIVYTF
TRBJ1-1,NA,TRBV18,NA,TGTGCCAGCTCACCGGCAGGGACTGAAGCTTTCTTT,CASSPAGTEAFF